This T cell receptor (beta chain) originates from a study of cytomegalovirus exposure and HLA in healthy donors. Study summary: Among 150 million to 200 million T cells, an earlier analysis found 120 million or so unique TCR beta sequences.

This clone was counted a few times. Its antigen is undetermined. The ends lost 8 bases at V and 5 bases at J; junction bases unmatched: 5. Germline values: CDR1 LNHDA, CDR2 SQIVND (reference sequence). The CDR3 is 13 residues long. Study-level points and caveats: TCR beta V- and J-gene trimming was later associated with a missense DCLRE1C variant.

The PCR ran on 60 Vbeta and 13 Jbeta primers. TCRdb's table, derived via immunoSEQ multiplex PCR, lists solely in-frame clones and lacks some. The sample yields some 40,000 clones, 60% to 70% seen once. The sequence was collected from a man aged 40-49 years in good health and CMV-seronegative. The chain couples TRBV19 to TRBJ2-5; 10 nucleotides agree with TRBD1. Sequencing was carried out using PBMCs. For the CDR3, the DNA is TGTGCCAGTGGGACAGGGGATCTGGAGACCCAGTACTTC. Its protein product is CASGTGDLETQYF.